Sequencing of this TCR beta chain was carried out in a study of T cells in Graves' hyperthyroidism and ophthalmopathy. Study-level information: It was at initial diagnosis, before any treatment, that peripheral blood was collected.

Over 18 months, lack of ophthalmopathy progression marked Graves' hyperthyroidism as stable. Subjects aged 18 to 65 presented with newly diagnosed hyperthyroidism of less than 2 months' duration. Lactation, pregnancy, other autoimmune disease or uncontrolled infection led to exclusion of patients. Amplified TCR beta CDR3 regions came from RNA transcripts. The TCR CDR3 was amplified in a first-round RT-PCR using the HTBI primer set. TCRdb re-called the multiplex PCR reads with MiXCR, one entry per CDR3 protein. The repertoire has 550,000 to 800,000 distinct CDR3 sequences, 15% to 20% of them found once; the top ten carry roughly 15%. Trimming cost V 10 bases and J 4 bases; bases outside gene matches: 8. Per the germline V gene, CDR1 is LGHDT and CDR2 is YNNKEL (reference sequence). The length of the CDR3 is 14 residues.

The TCR sequence derives from a man aged 45 to 65 with Graves' hyperthyroidism. The source material was blood. The chain joins TRBV3-1 to TRBJ1-5; 9 nucleotides match TRBD1. The CDR3: CATEGQGQNQPQHF. In DNA, the CDR3 is TGTGCCACCGAGGGACAGGGCCAGAATCAGCCCCAGCATTTT.